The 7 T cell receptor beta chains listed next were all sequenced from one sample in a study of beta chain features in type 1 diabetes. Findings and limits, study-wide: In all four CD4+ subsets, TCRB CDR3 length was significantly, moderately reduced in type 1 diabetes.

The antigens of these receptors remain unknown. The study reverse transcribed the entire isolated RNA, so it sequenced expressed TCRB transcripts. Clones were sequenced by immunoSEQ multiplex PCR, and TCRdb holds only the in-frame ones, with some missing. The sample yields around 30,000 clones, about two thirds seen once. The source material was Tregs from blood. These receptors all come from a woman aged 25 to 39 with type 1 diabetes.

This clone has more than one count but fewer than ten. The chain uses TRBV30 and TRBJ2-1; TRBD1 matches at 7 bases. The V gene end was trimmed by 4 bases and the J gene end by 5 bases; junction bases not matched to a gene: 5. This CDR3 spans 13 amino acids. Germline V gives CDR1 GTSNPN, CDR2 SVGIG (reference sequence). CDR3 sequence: CAWNRDSNNEQFF. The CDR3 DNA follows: TGTGCCTGGAACCGGGACAGCAACAATGAGCAGTTCTTC.

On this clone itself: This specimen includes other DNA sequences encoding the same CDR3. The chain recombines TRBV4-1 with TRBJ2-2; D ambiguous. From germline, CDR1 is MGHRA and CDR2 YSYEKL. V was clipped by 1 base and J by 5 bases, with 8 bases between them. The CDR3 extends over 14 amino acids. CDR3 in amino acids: CASSQVPGTGELFF. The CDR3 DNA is TGCGCCAGCAGCCAAGTTCCCGGTACCGGGGAGCTGTTTTTT.

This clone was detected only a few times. CDR3 bases: TGTGCCAGCAGCCGATCGGACTTCTCAGATACGCAGTATTTT. It encodes CASSRSDFSDTQYF. V and J are TRBV7-2 and TRBJ2-3; a possible D gene is TRBD2 (5 bases). This CDR3 spans 14 amino acids. The V end lost 5 bases, the J end lost 4 bases, and 13 bases lay between the germline ends. Germline CDR1 reads SGHTA; CDR2 reads FQGNSA.

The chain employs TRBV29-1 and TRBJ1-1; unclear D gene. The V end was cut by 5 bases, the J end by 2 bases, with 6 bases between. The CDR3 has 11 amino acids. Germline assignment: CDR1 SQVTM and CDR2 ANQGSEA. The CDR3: CSVQANTEAFF. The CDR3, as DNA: TGCAGCGTTCAGGCAAACACTGAAGCTTTCTTT.

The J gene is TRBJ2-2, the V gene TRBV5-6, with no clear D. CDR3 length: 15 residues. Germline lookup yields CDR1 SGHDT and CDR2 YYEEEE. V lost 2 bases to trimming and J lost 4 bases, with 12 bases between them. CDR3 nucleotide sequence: TGTGCCAGCAGCTTAGGCACAGCTATCACCGGGGAGCTGTTTTTT. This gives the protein CASSLGTAITGELFF.

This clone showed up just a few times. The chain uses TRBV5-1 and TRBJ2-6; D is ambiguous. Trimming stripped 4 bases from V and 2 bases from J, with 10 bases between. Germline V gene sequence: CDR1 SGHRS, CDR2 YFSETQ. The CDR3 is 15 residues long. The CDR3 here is CASSPGGAGANVLTF. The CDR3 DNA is TGCGCCAGCAGCCCGGGTGGAGCTGGGGCCAACGTCCTGACTTTC.

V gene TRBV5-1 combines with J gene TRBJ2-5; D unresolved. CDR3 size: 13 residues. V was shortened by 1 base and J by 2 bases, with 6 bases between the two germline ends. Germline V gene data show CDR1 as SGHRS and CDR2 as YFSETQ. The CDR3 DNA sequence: TGCGCCAGCAGCTTGATAGCACAAGAGACCCAGTACTTC. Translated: CASSLIAQETQYF.